This is a list of T cell receptor beta chains from one sample in a study of cytomegalovirus exposure and HLA in healthy donors. TCRdb's copy holds only in-frame clones and misses some; the assay was immunoSEQ multiplex PCR. The table shows 130,000 to 150,000 clones, with about 70% occurring only once. Sequenced: PBMCs. The receptors here all came from a man aged 18 to 35 in good health and CMV-seronegative. Both conserved end residues are part of each CDR3. Fields, in order: V gene, clone size, J gene, D gene, CDR3 DNA, CDR3 protein. The D gene is left open where the match is weak. Size is omitted from some rows. Given values are once, few, many or a class for expanded clones.

TRBV10-2,NA,TRBJ2-5,NA,TGCGCCAGCAAGCCAGGGAATCTGGAGACCCAGTACTTC,CASKPGNLETQYF
TRBV4-1,NA,TRBJ2-2,TRBD1,TGCGCCAGCAGCCAAGGGACAGGGATAGCGGGGGAGCTGTTTTTT,CASSQGTGIAGELFF
TRBV19,once,TRBJ1-5,NA,TGTGCCAGTAGTATACGGGTGGATAATCAGCCCCAGCATTTT,CASSIRVDNQPQHF
TRBV19,NA,TRBJ2-7,TRBD2,TGTGCCAGTAGTATGGGCGGGGGGGGAACCTACGAGCAGTACTTC,CASSMGGGGTYEQYF
TRBV6-6,once,TRBJ2-1,TRBD2,TGTGCCAGCACCCTCCTAGCGGGAGCGATCAATGAGCAGTTCTTC,CASTLLAGAINEQFF
TRBV27,NA,TRBJ1-2,TRBD1,TGTGCCAGCAGTTATGACAGGGCTGGCTATGGCTACACCTTC,CASSYDRAGYGYTF
TRBV5-1,NA,TRBJ1-1,TRBD1,TGCGCCAGCAGCTTTTTCGGGACAGGGTATGAAGCTTTCTTT,CASSFFGTGYEAFF
TRBV6-6,NA,TRBJ2-1,NA,TGTGCCAGCAGTTATTTAGCGCGGACCTACAATGAGCAGTTCTTC,CASSYLARTYNEQFF
TRBV6-6,NA,TRBJ1-1,NA,TGTGCCAGCAGTCGACAGGAGTCTGAAGCTTTCTTT,CASSRQESEAFF
TRBV5-8,NA,TRBJ1-2,TRBD1,TGTGCCAGCAGCTTTGTCCAGGGGGTCAACTATGGCTACACCTTC,CASSFVQGVNYGYTF
TRBV6-4,NA,TRBJ2-2,NA,TGTGCCAGCAGCAGAGGTTACAACACCGGGGAGCTGTTTTTT,CASSRGYNTGELFF
TRBV19,NA,TRBJ1-4,TRBD1,TGTGCCAGTAATCGCCCGGGACAAGGGGGCTTTCTGAATGAAAAACTGTTTTTT,CASNRPGQGGFLNEKLFF
TRBV2,NA,TRBJ1-5,NA,TGTGCCAGCAGTGCCCGAGCGGCGGTTAGCAATCAGCCCCAGCATTTT,CASSARAAVSNQPQHF
TRBV7-9,NA,TRBJ2-2,NA,TGTGCCAGCAGCCGCCAAGCTGGGAGCGGGGAGCTGTTTTTT,CASSRQAGSGELFF
TRBV20-1,NA,TRBJ2-2,NA,TGCAGTGCTACAGGGGCCGGGGAGCTGTTTTTT,CSATGAGELFF
TRBV10-2,NA,TRBJ2-7,TRBD1,TGCGCCAGTACGGGACAGAGCTCCTACGAGCAGTACTTC,CASTGQSSYEQYF
TRBV11-1,NA,TRBJ2-3,NA,TGTGCCAGCAGCTTAGTGCGGGGGCAAACCTCGGGCACAGATACGCAGTATTTT,CASSLVRGQTSGTDTQYF
TRBV9,NA,TRBJ1-3,TRBD1,TGTGCCAGCAGCGTGGGACAGGGGTATGCTGGAAACACCATATATTTT,CASSVGQGYAGNTIYF
TRBV28,NA,TRBJ2-7,NA,TGTGCCACAAAGGGGGGGGAGCCCTCCTACGAGCAGTACTTC,CATKGGEPSYEQYF
TRBV29-1,NA,TRBJ1-2,TRBD1,TGCAGCTTCATACGTCGGGGACAGGGGTGTTCTGGGCTAGCCCTCTATGGCTACACCTTC,CSFIRRGQGCSGLALYGYTF
TRBV9,NA,TRBJ2-1,TRBD2,TGTGCCAGCACCCGTACGGCGGGGGACTACAATGAGCAGTTCTTC,CASTRTAGDYNEQFF
TRBV2,once,TRBJ1-3,TRBD1,TGTGCCAGCAGAGGGACAGGCAGCTCTGGAAACACCATATATTTT,CASRGTGSSGNTIYF
TRBV7-9,NA,TRBJ1-6,NA,TGTGCCAGCAGCTCGATCGACAGAGGTTCACCCCTCCACTTT,CASSSIDRGSPLHF
TRBV10-3,NA,TRBJ2-7,NA,TGTGCCATCAGTGAGGGGGGGGCTGCCTACGAGCAGTACTTC,CAISEGGAAYEQYF
TRBV6-1,NA,TRBJ2-3,NA,TGTGCCAGCAGTGAAACACCGGAGCCAGATACGCAGTATTTT,CASSETPEPDTQYF
TRBV9,NA,TRBJ2-1,TRBD2,TGTGCCAGCAGCGTAGCTGCGGGGACTAGCGGGGGAAATGAGCAGTTCTTC,CASSVAAGTSGGNEQFF
TRBV19,once,TRBJ2-1,NA,TGTGCCAGTAGTATAGACACAGGGACTGAGCAGTTCTTC,CASSIDTGTEQFF